This entry features one T cell receptor (beta chain) sequence. The data belong to a study of blood T cell repertoires in COVID-19. Germline V gene sequence: CDR1 SGHNT, CDR2 YYREEE (reference sequence). V was clipped by 0 bases and J by 6 bases; unmatched bases: 16. This CDR3 comprises 18 residues. TCRdb's table, derived via immunoSEQ multiplex PCR, lists solely in-frame clones and lacks some. The sample yields about 250,000 clones, 85% seen once. Sequencing input: PBMCs or T cells enriched from blood (not recorded which). The chain carries TRBV5-4 and TRBJ2-3; 7 positions agree with TRBD2. This TCR was sampled from a woman between 45 and 60 years old with acute COVID-19. CDR3 amino acids: CASSLGSLSGALRDTQYF. DNA for the CDR3: TGTGCCAGCAGCTTGGGTAGCCTGAGCGGGGCTCTGAGGGATACGCAGTATTTT.